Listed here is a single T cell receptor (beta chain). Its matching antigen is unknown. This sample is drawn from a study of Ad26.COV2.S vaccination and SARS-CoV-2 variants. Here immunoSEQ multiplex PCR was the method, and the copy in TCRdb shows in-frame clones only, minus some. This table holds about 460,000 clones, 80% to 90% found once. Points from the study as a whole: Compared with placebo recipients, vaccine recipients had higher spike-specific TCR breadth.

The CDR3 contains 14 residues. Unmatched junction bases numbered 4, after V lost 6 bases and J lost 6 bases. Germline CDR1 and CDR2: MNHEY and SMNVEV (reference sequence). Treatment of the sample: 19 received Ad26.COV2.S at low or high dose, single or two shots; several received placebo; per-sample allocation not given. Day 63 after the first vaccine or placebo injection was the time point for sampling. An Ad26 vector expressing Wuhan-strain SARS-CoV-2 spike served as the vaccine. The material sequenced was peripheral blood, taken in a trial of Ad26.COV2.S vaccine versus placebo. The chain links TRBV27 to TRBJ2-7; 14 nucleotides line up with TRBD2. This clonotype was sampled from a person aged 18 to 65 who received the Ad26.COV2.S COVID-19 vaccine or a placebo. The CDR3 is CASRPGLAGVEQYF. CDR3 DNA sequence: TGTGCCAGCAGACCGGGACTAGCGGGAGTCGAGCAGTACTTC.